A selection of T cell receptor beta chains follows, all from one sample in a study of T cell responses to AZD1222 COVID-19 vaccine. TCRdb keeps only in-frame clones here, not all; method: immunoSEQ multiplex PCR. This table holds some 150,000 clones, around 90% found once. This sample comprised peripheral blood, obtained on day 0 of AZD1222 vaccination. The receptors were gathered from an adult in good health. The CDR3 runs from the conserved cysteine through the conserved F or W. Fields, in order: CDR3 DNA, CDR3 protein, clone size, J gene, D gene, V gene. A D gene is named only where the DNA matches it firmly. The listing skips clone size in some rows; elsewhere it reads once, few, many or a size class.

TGTGCCAGCAGCTCCGGGACTAGATACGAGCAGTACTTC CASSSGTRYEQYF NA TRBJ2-7 TRBD2 TRBV5-5
TGTGCCATCAGTGAGTCGGCTTTAGCGGGGGGATTAAGCACAGATACGCAGTATTTT CAISESALAGGLSTDTQYF NA TRBJ2-3 TRBD2 TRBV10-3
TGTGCCAGCAGCTTGGGCCGTTTAGCGGGAGGAGATACGCAGTATTTT CASSLGRLAGGDTQYF NA TRBJ2-3 TRBD2 TRBV5-4
TGCAGCTCTCAAAGGGACGAAGGTAGGGGTGAGCAGTTCTTC CSSQRDEGRGEQFF once TRBJ2-1 NA TRBV29-1
TGTGCCAGCAGCCAACCGGGGGGGGTTCACACTGAAGCTTTCTTT CASSQPGGVHTEAFF NA TRBJ1-1 NA TRBV6-5
TGTGCCAGTAGTGGTCCGGGACAGGGGAACACTGAAGCTTTCTTT CASSGPGQGNTEAFF NA TRBJ1-1 TRBD1 TRBV19
TGTGCCAGCATCCGTGGATACCAAGAGACCCAGTACTTC CASIRGYQETQYF NA TRBJ2-5 NA TRBV7-2
TGTGCCAGCAGCGACGACGGTTTGGCGAACTATGGCTACACCTTC CASSDDGLANYGYTF NA TRBJ1-2 NA TRBV5-4
TGTGCCAGCAGTGATTTGACTAGCGGGCCGCAGTATTTT CASSDLTSGPQYF once TRBJ2-3 TRBD2 TRBV6-4
TGTGCCAGCAGTCCCGGGACTAGCGGTTACAATGAGCAGTTCTTC CASSPGTSGYNEQFF once TRBJ2-1 TRBD2 TRBV27
TGTGCCAGCAGTTCCGGCAGTGATAATTCACCCCTCCACTTT CASSSGSDNSPLHF NA TRBJ1-6 NA TRBV27
TGTGCCAGCAGTTTAAGGAGAGCGGGACCGTACAATGAGCAGTTCTTC CASSLRRAGPYNEQFF NA TRBJ2-1 TRBD2 TRBV28
TGTGCCAGCAGTTTCAGGGTTCAAAACACCATATATTTT CASSFRVQNTIYF NA TRBJ1-3 NA TRBV28
TGTGCCATACAACAGGCGAACACCGGGGAGCTGTTTTTT CAIQQANTGELFF NA TRBJ2-2 NA TRBV19
TGTGCCAGCAGTTTCAAGCAGGGGGCGCTCTCTCACTATGGCTACACCTTC CASSFKQGALSHYGYTF NA TRBJ1-2 TRBD1 TRBV7-2
TGCGCCAGCAGCCAAGATTGGGCTAGCGGAGCCTACGAGCAGTACTTC CASSQDWASGAYEQYF once TRBJ2-7 TRBD2 TRBV4-3
TGTGCCAGCAGTTTAGGCAGCAATTATGGCTACACCTTC CASSLGSNYGYTF NA TRBJ1-2 NA TRBV28
TGTGCCAGCTCACCCACTAGCGGGGGATACAATGAGCAGTTCTTC CASSPTSGGYNEQFF NA TRBJ2-1 TRBD2 TRBV6-4
TGTGCCAGCAGGTACGCGACGGAAAATTCACCCCTCCACTTT CASRYATENSPLHF NA TRBJ1-6 NA TRBV13
TGTGCCAGCAGGTCGCCGGGTTTAAAATACAATGAGCAGTTCTTC CASRSPGLKYNEQFF NA TRBJ2-1 NA TRBV11-3
TGTGCCAGCAGCCCTTTGGGGGAGCTGTTTTTT CASSPLGELFF NA TRBJ2-2 NA TRBV7-9
TGTGCCAGCAGCCCACCGGGGAGCTATGGCTACACCTTC CASSPPGSYGYTF NA TRBJ1-2 NA TRBV3-1/TRBV3-2
TGTGCCAGTAGTGTTTCTAGCTACTCCTACAATGAGCAGTTCTTC CASSVSSYSYNEQFF NA TRBJ2-1 NA TRBV19
TGTGCCAGCAGTTTAACGGGACAGGGTTCCTACGAGCAGTACTTC CASSLTGQGSYEQYF NA TRBJ2-7 TRBD1 TRBV28
TGTGCCAGCAGTTTACGCTATTCACCCCTCCACTTT CASSLRYSPLHF NA TRBJ1-6 NA TRBV27
TGTGCCTGGATCGGTGGCTATGGCTACACCTTC CAWIGGYGYTF NA TRBJ1-2 NA TRBV30
TGTGCCAGCAGTAGAACAGGGGAACCTGGAAACACCATATATTTT CASSRTGEPGNTIYF once TRBJ1-3 TRBD1 TRBV6-2/TRBV6-3
TGTGCCAGCAGTTTAGCGCTGGGCGATGAGCAGTTCTTC CASSLALGDEQFF NA TRBJ2-1 NA TRBV28
TGTGCCAGCAGCCCTGGCACGCGTTCAGGGGCGGGGTATGGCTACACCTTC CASSPGTRSGAGYGYTF NA TRBJ1-2 NA TRBV28
TGTGCCAGCAGTTACCTGGCGGGAGAGAACACTGAAGCTTTCTTT CASSYLAGENTEAFF NA TRBJ1-1 NA TRBV6-2/TRBV6-3
TGTGCCAGTAGTACTAGGGGTGGCACCGGGGAGCTGTTTTTT CASSTRGGTGELFF NA TRBJ2-2 NA TRBV19
TGTGCCAGCAGCACCCCAGGGGGGGTCAGCACAGATACGCAGTATTTT CASSTPGGVSTDTQYF NA TRBJ2-3 NA TRBV5-5
TGCGCCAGCAGCTTGGATGGGGGCTACGAGCAGTACTTC CASSLDGGYEQYF once TRBJ2-7 NA TRBV5-1
TGCGCCAGCAAGGGGCAGGGAGAAGGTTCACCCCTCCACTTT CASKGQGEGSPLHF NA TRBJ1-6 NA TRBV4-3
TGTGCCAGCAGCTTGGGAGGGCCGGGCCCTGGCGGGGAGCTGTTTTTT CASSLGGPGPGGELFF NA TRBJ2-2 NA TRBV5-4
TGTGCCAGTAGTACGACGGGGACCCACAATGAGCAGTTCTTC CASSTTGTHNEQFF NA TRBJ2-1 NA TRBV19
TGCGCCAGCAGCTTGGCCACGTGGGGGGAGAATGAAAAACTGTTTTTT CASSLATWGENEKLFF NA TRBJ1-4 NA TRBV5-1
TGTGCCAGCAGGGGGACAGTGAGCAATCAGCCCCAGCATTTT CASRGTVSNQPQHF NA TRBJ1-5 TRBD1 TRBV28
TGTGCCTGGACACGGACTAGCGGGTACACAGATACGCAGTATTTT CAWTRTSGYTDTQYF NA TRBJ2-3 TRBD2 TRBV30
TGTGCCTGGGACGACAGGAGCTCCTACAATGAGCAGTTCTTC CAWDDRSSYNEQFF NA TRBJ2-1 NA TRBV30
TGTGCCAGCAGCCCGGGGGGGGTAGTGCAAGAGACCCAGTACTTC CASSPGGVVQETQYF once TRBJ2-5 TRBD2 TRBV7-9
TGTGCCAGCAGCCCAGGGGGGGGCCAAGAGACCCAGTACTTC CASSPGGGQETQYF NA TRBJ2-5 NA TRBV7-2
TGCGCCAGCAGCTTGGGAGTACCAGGGGGCCACGAGCAGTACTTC CASSLGVPGGHEQYF once TRBJ2-7 TRBD1 TRBV5-1
TGTGCCAGCAGTTTCCCACCCCTAGGGGAGACCCAGTACTTC CASSFPPLGETQYF NA TRBJ2-5 NA TRBV28
TGTGCCAGTAAAAAGGGGGGGAGCAATCAGCCCCAGCATTTT CASKKGGSNQPQHF NA TRBJ1-5 NA TRBV19
TGTGCCAGCAGCGTCGGGTTGGACAATCAGCCCCAGCATTTT CASSVGLDNQPQHF NA TRBJ1-5 NA TRBV9
TGTGCCAGCAGTCGGACAGCAAATGAAAAACTGTTTTTT CASSRTANEKLFF NA TRBJ1-4 NA TRBV28
TGTGCCAGCAGCTGGGGACTAGAAGGCTCTACAGATACGCAGTATTTT CASSWGLEGSTDTQYF NA TRBJ2-3 TRBD2 TRBV13
TGTGCCAGCAGTTTAGGCGGGACAGGCTCCTACGAGCAGTACTTC CASSLGGTGSYEQYF once TRBJ2-7 TRBD1 TRBV28
TGCGCCAGCAGCCAAGGCCGATGGACACAGGCAGGAGATACGCAGTATTTT CASSQGRWTQAGDTQYF NA TRBJ2-3 NA TRBV4-1
TGTGCCAGCAGCCAACAGGGGGCAACAGATACGCAGTATTTT CASSQQGATDTQYF NA TRBJ2-3 TRBD1 TRBV16
TGCGCCAGCAGCCAAGAAGGCAGAGGAATTTACTCTGGGGCCAACGTCCTGACTTTC CASSQEGRGIYSGANVLTF NA TRBJ2-6 NA TRBV4-3
TGTGCCAGCAGTCAGGAGCCACCCTACGAGCAGTACTTC CASSQEPPYEQYF NA TRBJ2-7 NA TRBV6-6
TGCAGTCCTTCCGGGTCCTACGAGCAGTACTTC CSPSGSYEQYF once TRBJ2-7 NA TRBV20-1
TGTGCCAGCAACCCCTACAGGGGGGGGATCATATATTTT CASNPYRGGIIYF NA TRBJ1-3 TRBD1 TRBV28
TGTGCCAGTAGTATACCGACGGACTCCTATGGCTACACCTTC CASSIPTDSYGYTF NA TRBJ1-2 NA TRBV19
TGTGCCAGCAGTCCTAGCGGGAGTCTAGATTACGAGCAGTACTTC CASSPSGSLDYEQYF NA TRBJ2-7 TRBD2 TRBV28
TGTGCCAGCAGCTTATACGGGATGAACACTGAAGCTTTCTTT CASSLYGMNTEAFF NA TRBJ1-1 NA TRBV7-8
TGTGCCAGCAGTAGTCCCCCGGGTTTCGTTTTGTTAGCGGGAGGAGAGACCCAGTACTTC CASSSPPGFVLLAGGETQYF NA TRBJ2-5 TRBD2 TRBV6-2/TRBV6-3
TGCGCCAGCAGCTTGGAAGGCAGCAATGAGCAGTTCTTC CASSLEGSNEQFF NA TRBJ2-1 NA TRBV5-1